The 12 T cell receptor beta chains below were found in one sample sequenced in a study of CD8 T cells in Susac syndrome. The authors reverse transcribed about 0.5 to 1 ug RNA with random hexamers. A single record per CDR3 protein comes from TCRdb applying MiXCR to the immunoSEQ multiplex PCR reads. The sample carries 130,000 to 150,000 distinct CDR3 sequences, roughly 94% recorded once. Sequenced: CD4+ T cells from PBMCs. These receptor sequences come from a human donor in good health.

J is TRBJ2-2 and V is TRBV7-9; 9 nucleotides agree with TRBD2. The CDR3 loop spans 16 amino acids. In germline, CDR1 is SEHNR, CDR2 FQNEAQ (reference sequence). The J segment lost 3 bases and the V segment lost 4 bases, leaving 6 bases of the junction unmatched. CDR3 in DNA: TGTGCCAGCAGCTCGTTAGCGGGAGTTGACACCGGGGAGCTGTTTTTT. This encodes CASSSLAGVDTGELFF.

The V call is TRBV7-2, the J call TRBJ1-5; D is perhaps TRBD1 (6 bases). With 4 bases removed from V and 6 bases from J, the gap between germline ends came to 13 bases. Germline loops: CDR1 SGHTA, CDR2 FQGNSA. This CDR3 has 14 residues. CDR3 DNA sequence: TGTGCCAGCAGCTCACGTACAGGGACTCAGCCCCAGCATTTT. This encodes CASSSRTGTQPQHF.

CDR3 sequence (DNA): TGTGCCAGCTCACCACGGACAGACAACACTGAAGCTTTCTTT. Its protein is CASSPRTDNTEAFF. This chain joins TRBV18 and TRBJ1-1; tentatively, D is TRBD1 (6 bases). Trimming took 1 base from V and 2 from J, leaving 8 bases between them. This CDR3 is built from 14 residues. Germline V lookup: CDR1 KGHSH, CDR2 LQKENI.

The chain combines TRBV29-1 with TRBJ2-4, with 12 nucleotides matching TRBD2. Looked up from germline, CDR1 is SQVTM and CDR2 is ANQGSEA. The ends lost 4 bases at V and 12 bases at J; junction bases unmatched: 1. The CDR3 length is 11 residues. This CDR3 is CSVGLAGDQYF. The CDR3 DNA is TGCAGCGTTGGACTAGCGGGAGATCAGTACTTC.

This chain uses TRBV2 with TRBJ1-5; D unresolved. V lost 4 bases, J lost 8 bases, and 15 bases lay in between. Germline CDR1 SNHLY, CDR2 FYNNEI. This CDR3 is built from 14 residues. The CDR3, as DNA: TGTGCCAGCAGTGTTCGGGCAGGTTGGGAGCCCCAGCATTTT. Residues: CASSVRAGWEPQHF.

The gene calls are TRBV6-1 and TRBJ2-7; 7 nucleotides match TRBD2. Losses at the gene ends were 6 bases for V and 3 bases for J; bases not matched to a gene: 8. The length of the CDR3 is 14 residues. The germline gives CDR1 MNHNS, CDR2 SASEGT. In DNA, the CDR3 is TGTGCCAGCAGCTCCGGGACTAAAATCTACGAGCAGTACTTC. As protein: CASSSGTKIYEQYF.

V and J are TRBV25-1 and TRBJ1-2; TRBD1 aligns across 7 bases. Per the germline V gene, CDR1 is MGHDK and CDR2 is SYGVNS. V trimming: 6 bases; J trimming: 0 bases; junction bases outside the gene matches: 13. CDR3 length equals 17 residues. CDR3: CASRGEGATLANYGYTF. CDR3 DNA: TGTGCCAGCAGAGGGGAGGGGGCGACCCTAGCTAACTATGGCTACACCTTC.

J is TRBJ2-3 and V is TRBV27; no clear D. The germline V and J ends were trimmed by 6 bases and 0 bases, with 16 bases remaining between them. The CDR3 is 16 residues long. CDR1 is MNHEY, CDR2 SMNVEV, per germline (reference sequence). The CDR3 nucleotides read TGTGCCAGCAGCCACCTAAAGGTATCTAGCACAGATACGCAGTATTTT. This sequence encodes CASSHLKVSSTDTQYF.

A remark on this clonotype: Given the absence of the conserved phenylalanine or tryptophan at the CDR3 end, a read error is likely. The J gene is TRBJ2-5, the V gene TRBV3-1, with 9 bases matching TRBD2. Looked up from germline, CDR1 is LGHDT and CDR2 is YNNKEL (reference sequence). J gave up 2 bases and V 5 bases, and 9 bases lay outside the gene matches. The CDR3 loop spans 16 amino acids. The CDR3 bases are TGTGCCAGCAGCGTTGGAGTAGCGGGAGTGCAAGAGACCCAGTACTCC. Protein: CASSVGVAGVQETQYS.

The V gene is TRBV6-2 or TRBV6-3, the J gene TRBJ2-2; TRBD2 aligns across 12 bases. The CDR3 has 19 residues. V was clipped by 5 bases and J by 4 bases; unmatched bases: 14. CDR1 is MNHEY, CDR2 SVGEGT, per germline. DNA of the CDR3: TGTGCCAGCAGTCGCACGCTCCTTTTACTAGCGGGAGGCACCGGGGAGCTGTTTTTT. This codes for CASSRTLLLLAGGTGELFF.

The chain has TRBV3-1 and TRBJ1-2; D is unclear. V was trimmed by 1 base and J by 2 bases, leaving 8 bases between them. This CDR3 comprises 14 residues. The germline V gene encodes CDR1 LGHDT and CDR2 YNNKEL (reference sequence). The CDR3 spells CASSQVYLNYGYTF. In DNA form, the CDR3 reads TGTGCCAGCAGCCAAGTCTATTTAAACTATGGCTACACCTTC.

The J gene is TRBJ2-5, the V gene TRBV9; 8 bases line up with TRBD1. The CDR3 runs 14 residues. The V segment lost 3 bases and the J segment 2 bases; nucleotides outside the gene matches: 3. Germline V CDR1 and CDR2: SGDLS, YYNGEE. As DNA, the CDR3 is TGTGCCAGCAGCGAAGGGACAGGACAAGAGACCCAGTACTTC. Amino acid sequence: CASSEGTGQETQYF.